This T cell receptor (beta chain) comes out of a study of CD8 T cells in ankylosing spondylitis. This clonotype has more than one count but fewer than ten. The antigen is undetermined. Trimming pared 2 bases from V and 0 bases from J, leaving 8 bases between. Germline V lookup: CDR1 SGHTA, CDR2 FQGNSA. CDR3 size: 15 residues. TCRdb re-derived calls from the 5' RACE reads in MiXCR, one entry per CDR3 protein. The table has roughly 220,000 distinct CDR3 sequences, roughly a tenth seen once; the top ten hold about 20%. Findings and limits, study-wide: Reported data indicate significant enrichment of disease-linked clones within matched ankylosing spondylitis synovial fluid.

V and J are TRBV7-2 and TRBJ1-3; D is ambiguous. The receptor was isolated from a male donor with ankylosing spondylitis or in good health (not recorded which). Input material: blood, either unsorted or a sorted T cell fraction (not recorded which). CDR3 loop: CASSLPLNSGNTIYF. The CDR3 bases are TGTGCCAGCAGCTTACCGCTAAACTCTGGAAACACCATATATTTT.